The 14 T cell receptor beta chains below were found in one sample sequenced in a study of T cells in localized non-small cell lung cancer. Method: immunoSEQ multiplex PCR; TCRdb's copy keeps in-frame clones and lacks some. Of around 78,000 clones listed, 80% are singletons. Sequenced material: peripheral blood, taken before any cancer treatment. These TCRs come from a female donor older than 55 with stage I lung adenocarcinoma.

The gene calls are TRBV19 and TRBJ1-5; the D gene is possibly TRBD1 (6 bases). This CDR3 is built from 12 residues. The V gene lost 8 bases and the J gene lost 5 bases, with 10 bases spanning the gap. Germline loops: CDR1 LNHDA, CDR2 SQIVND (reference sequence). As DNA, the CDR3 is TGTGCCAGTCAAACAGGGTATCAGCCCCAGCATTTT. Encoded protein: CASQTGYQPQHF.

This sequence joins TRBV7-6 and TRBJ1-5, with D possibly matching TRBD1 (6 bases). V lost 5 bases, J lost 4 bases, and 15 bases lay in between. CDR3 length: 15 amino acids. The V gene's germline CDR1 is SGHVS and CDR2 FNYEAQ. This CDR3 is CASSRTPRGNQPQHF. The CDR3 DNA reads TGTGCCAGCAGCAGAACGCCCAGGGGAAATCAGCCCCAGCATTTT.

The gene calls are TRBV5-1 and TRBJ1-1, with 10 bases matching TRBD1. CDR1 is SGHRS and CDR2 is YFSETQ in the germline V gene. CDR3 length: 14 amino acids. The ends lost 5 bases at V and 5 bases at J; junction bases unmatched: 6. CDR3 in DNA: TGCGCCAGCAGTAGTTGGACAGGGGGTACTGAAGCTTTCTTT. Translation: CASSSWTGGTEAFF.

The V gene is TRBV25-1, the J gene TRBJ2-5; possibly TRBD2 for D (6 bases). Germline V lookup: CDR1 MGHDK, CDR2 SYGVNS. This CDR3 has 14 residues. The ends were cut back, 6 bases at V and 1 base at J, with 12 bases in the middle. CDR3 residues: CASRPAGFQETQYF. The CDR3 coding sequence is TGTGCCAGCAGACCCGCGGGGTTCCAAGAGACCCAGTACTTC.

This clone has only one observation. The chain recombines TRBV7-2 with TRBJ1-1, with TRBD1 as a possible D gene (5 bases). The CDR3 spans 15 residues. Trimming removed 4 bases at V and 1 base at J, with 13 bases between. From germline, CDR1 is SGHTA and CDR2 FQGNSA. The CDR3 DNA sequence: TGTGCCAGCAGCTCATCACCGGGACCGAACACTGAAGCTTTCTTT. Its protein product is CASSSSPGPNTEAFF.

This chain connects TRBV10-3 to TRBJ1-3; TRBD1 agrees at 7 bases. J was trimmed by 0 bases and V by 6 bases; bases with no gene match: 5. The CDR3 is made up of 15 amino acids. Germline V gene sequence: CDR1 ENHRY, CDR2 SYGVKD. CDR3 protein: CAIRRQGDSGNTIYF. Here the CDR3 DNA reads TGTGCCATCAGGCGACAGGGAGACTCTGGAAACACCATATATTTT.

The chain carries TRBV10-2 and TRBJ2-1; D tentatively reads TRBD1 or TRBD2 (5 bases each). The germline V gene encodes CDR1 WSHSY and CDR2 SAAADI. The CDR3 spans 16 residues. V lost 0 bases to trimming and J lost 8 bases, with 17 bases between them. In nucleotides, the CDR3 is TGCGCCAGCAGTGAGTCACGGAGCTTCTCGGGGCATGAGCAGTTCTTC. Translating gives CASSESRSFSGHEQFF.

The chain is built from TRBV5-4 and TRBJ2-7, with a weak D call TRBD2 (5 bases). With 0 bases removed from V and 6 bases from J, the gap between germline ends came to 10 bases. The CDR3 is 13 residues long. The germline V gene has CDR1 SGHNT and CDR2 YYREEE (reference sequence). The CDR3 sequence: CASSLAATTEQYF. The DNA for the CDR3 is TGTGCCAGCAGCTTGGCCGCGACTACCGAGCAGTACTTC.

The chain uses TRBV19 and TRBJ1-2; 7 nucleotides agree with TRBD1. Germline V gene data show CDR1 as LNHDA and CDR2 as SQIVND (reference sequence). The CDR3 covers 16 residues. Written as DNA, the CDR3 is TGTGCGCGATTTTTGGACAGGATATTTGCTAACTATGGCTACACCTTC. This sequence encodes CARFLDRIFANYGYTF.

The rearrangement links TRBV7-2 to TRBJ1-3; 11 bases agree with TRBD1. Germline values: CDR1 SGHTA, CDR2 FQGNSA. The CDR3 runs 18 residues. J lost 0 bases, V lost 4 bases, and 8 bases had no gene match. The CDR3, as DNA: TGTGCCAGCAGCTCCCGGACAGGGGGCGTTATCTCTGGAAACACCATATATTTT. This encodes CASSSRTGGVISGNTIYF.

This clone was seen more than once but under ten times. V usage is TRBV4-2 and J usage is TRBJ1-2; no reliable D call. The V gene's germline CDR1 is LGHNA and CDR2 YNFKEQ. The CDR3 is 11 residues long. With 0 bases removed from V and 8 bases from J, the gap between germline ends came to 4 bases. CDR3 sequence: CASSQDIGYTF. The CDR3 coding sequence is TGTGCCAGCAGCCAAGATATAGGCTACACCTTC.

This clone has only a few counts. The rearrangement links TRBV10-3 to TRBJ1-5; possibly TRBD1 for D (5 bases). Germline V lookup: CDR1 ENHRY, CDR2 SYGVKD. V was cut by 4 bases and J by 6 bases, with 10 bases left in between. The CDR3 is made up of 13 amino acids. CDR3 amino acids: CAISAQEPQPQHF. DNA for the CDR3: TGTGCCATCAGTGCACAGGAGCCTCAGCCCCAGCATTTT.

The DNA of the CDR3 is TGTGCCAGTAGTCCCCGCGGACAGGGGAACACCGGGGAGCTGTTTTTT. Residues: CASSPRGQGNTGELFF. The V gene is TRBV19, the J gene TRBJ2-2; 8 bases are shared with TRBD1. CDR1 is LNHDA and CDR2 is SQIVND in the germline V gene (reference sequence). The V segment lost 5 bases and the J segment 1 base; nucleotides outside the gene matches: 6. The CDR3 totals 16 residues.

The chain carries TRBV4-3 and TRBJ1-2, with TRBD1 matching 9 bases. The CDR3 is 14 amino acids. Looked up from germline, CDR1 is LGHNA and CDR2 is YSLEER. J gave up 4 bases and V 4 bases, and 4 bases lay outside the gene matches. The CDR3 spells CASSRDRVGYGYTF. The DNA of the CDR3 is TGCGCCAGCAGCCGGGACAGGGTAGGCTATGGCTACACCTTC.